This T cell receptor beta chain was sequenced for a study of blood T cells in healthy people across ages. Notes on this clonotype: Its specificity is not known.

Trimming left V 0 bases short and J 4 bases short, with 19 bases between. The CDR3 has 18 amino acids. Germline V CDR1 and CDR2: LNHNV, YYDKDF (reference sequence). A second PCR, run for about 7 to 12 cycles, used a sample-barcoded 5' primer plus a J-beta primer mix. In TCRdb, the 5' RACE reads were re-called with MiXCR into one record per CDR3 protein. The sample carries more than 900,000 distinct CDR3 sequences, about 23% recorded once. Findings and limits, study-wide: Per million T cells, the diversity of TCR beta decreased roughly linearly as age advanced. There were more naive CD4+ cells and higher diversity in long-lived donors than in aged donors. It was held that diversity estimates obtained from one million T cells represented underestimates.

These same data were also listed under a study on T cells of mothers and their children.

The rearrangement links TRBV15 to TRBJ1-5, with D unclear. This sequence was found in a girl aged 2 to 10 in good health. Sequences were obtained from blood. CDR3 bases: TGTGCCACCAGCAGAGATGGAGAACGACGGAGAGGAAATCAGCCCCAGCATTTT. Amino acids: CATSRDGERRRGNQPQHF.